This T cell receptor (beta chain) was recovered during a study of beta chain features in type 1 diabetes (dated by TCRdb to 2016 to 2018). Study-wide context: Patients and healthy donors did not differ in mean age, gender distribution, total cell number or subset yield. Across all samples, fewer than 110,000,000 sorted cells were examined, and cell number per subset correlated strongly with RNA yield. In the study, TCRB repertoires of sorted circulating CD4+ T cell subsets from recently diagnosed type 1 diabetes patients were compared with those of matched healthy donors. Naive and central memory subsets were obtained from all 30 or so donors, but regulatory and stem cell-like memory subsets were isolated from only 8 patients and about 8 healthy donors.

What the study reported, not specific to this receptor: At VDJ recombination sites, patients with type 1 diabetes made fewer insertions and deleted more nucleotides, a pattern implying thymic rearrangement abnormalities. Because cDNA rather than genomic DNA was sequenced, highly expressing activated cells could have been over-represented, although no difference in activation and CD3 levels was found between groups. PCR may preferentially amplify shorter templates, but because patient and control samples were amplified and corrected together, any resulting skew would affect both groups equally. Type 1 diabetes patients showed a moderate but significant shortening of TCRB CDR3 length in all four CD4+ subsets. Only small numbers of individuals were included in the HLA sub-analyses, which left unresolved whether HLA type had any influence on TCRB rearrangement. Naive, central memory and regulatory TCRB repertoires appeared to be more similar among patients than among healthy donors.

Including cysteine and phenylalanine, the CDR3 has 15 amino acids. Of all the DNA, just the CDR3 is kept, 45 bases in frame from base 1. The germline V end is reduced by 2 bases and the J end by 8 bases; junction bases left unmatched: 8. CDR1 and CDR2, per the germline V gene, are SGHRS and YFSETQ. About this clone itself: This clone's antigen is unknown. No much larger clone is present one base from it, and per-base qualities are unavailable.

All of the isolated RNA was reverse transcribed with the High Capacity cDNA Reverse Transcription Kit, so expressed TCRB transcripts were sequenced. Deep immunoSEQ sequencing was applied to naive, central memory and regulatory T cell samples, giving an average of about 3.57 million total reads per sample. After sorted cells were lysed in RLT buffer, RNA was extracted with DNase-treated RNeasy Micro or Mini kits, with the choice depending on cell number. Each cell subset was processed on its own to prevent cross-contamination, while patient and healthy donor samples were processed together. TCRB sequences were amplified from cDNA with the immunoSEQ multiplex PCR, producing 87-bp fragments spanning the CDR3 region. Amplicons were sequenced on the Illumina HiSeq platform. The published analysis was carried out like this. PCR bias was computationally corrected using synthetic template baselines, reads within Hamming distance 2 were collapsed, and singletons that could not be merged were discarded. Reads were aligned against IMGT so that V, D and J genes, CDR3 length and insertions or deletions at six rearrangement sites could be assigned. Clonotype counts were normalized to sorted cell number within each subset before computing true diversity and Gini coefficients with the tcR R package. The overlap coefficient, calculated on TCRB nucleotide sequences, was used to measure repertoire sharing. Out-of-frame TCRB sequences from naive cells were analyzed to stand in for the pre-selection repertoire. TCRdb took this table from immuneACCESS and kept in-frame rearrangements with V and J called. Such tables lack part of the clones; where checked against another copy, unresolved V genes explain under half of the gap, and the rest is unexplained. V and J calls plus clone size are reproduced from that table; the DNA served to infer D and trimming. Present in this sample are 350,000 to 450,000 clones, approximately 13% of which were seen just once. Together, the top ten hold 0.035% to 0.045% of the sample.

A single peripheral blood draw of roughly 0.11 L on average was collected from each donor into heparinised tubes. Using a panel that included CD45RO, CCR7, CD25, CD127, CD95 and CD27, naive, central memory, regulatory and stem cell-like memory CD4+ T cells were sorted on a BD FACSAria II. All sorted populations exceeded 98% purity. PBMCs were separated immediately by Lymphoprep density gradient centrifugation and were stained directly, without being cultured. To minimize batch effects, samples were stained and sorted in pairs, one healthy donor with one patient per experiment. The receptor chain draws on TRBV5-1 and TRBJ2-1; TRBD1 lines up with 9 middle nucleotides. The sequence was collected from a man under 40 in good health. The sequenced sample consisted of naive CD4+ T cells from blood. Reading the label with the study, this specimen's cell subset or site is: true naive CD4+ T cells. The DNA sequence reads TGCGCCAGCAGCTTCGGGGACAGGGTTGTCGATGAGCAGTTCTTC. This sequence encodes CASSFGDRVVDEQFF.